A selection of T cell receptor beta chains follows, all from one sample in a study. TCRdb re-analysed the 5' RACE reads in MiXCR, keeping a single row per CDR3 protein. The table lists about 34,000 distinct CDR3 sequences, about a quarter of them singletons, with 3.7% in the top ten. Input material: naive CD4+ T cells sorted from a lymph node. The receptors originated from a female donor with breast cancer. The CDR3 runs from the conserved cysteine through the conserved F or W. The order of the fields is V gene, clone size, J gene, D gene, CDR3 protein, CDR3 DNA. A D gene is named only where the DNA matches it firmly. Rows may omit the clone size; those that give it use once, few, many or a size class.

>TRBV20-1|.|TRBJ2-1|.
CSARREGAYNEQFF
TGCAGTGCTAGAAGGGAGGGGGCCTACAATGAGCAGTTCTTC
>TRBV20-1|.|TRBJ1-5|TRBD1
CSASLGTDYNQPQHF
TGCAGTGCTAGCCTCGGGACAGACTACAATCAGCCCCAGCATTTT
>TRBV20-1|medium-sized|TRBJ1-2|.
CSARVGYGYTF
TGCAGTGCTAGAGTAGGGTATGGCTACACCTTC
>TRBV6-2/TRBV6-3|few|TRBJ2-7|.
CASSLSRRGYEQYF
TGCGCCAGCAGTCTCTCCAGGCGAGGGTACGAGCAGTACTTC
>TRBV4-1|many|TRBJ2-3|TRBD1
CASSQDGTGVTDTQYF
TGCGCCAGCAGCCAAGATGGGACAGGGGTGACAGATACGCAGTATTTT
>TRBV5-6|medium-sized|TRBJ1-1|.
CASSVRSEAFF
TGTGCCAGCAGCGTAAGATCTGAAGCTTTCTTT
>TRBV20-1|few|TRBJ2-7|.
CSAGQYISYEQYF
TGCAGTGCCGGACAATACATCTCCTACGAGCAGTACTTC
>TRBV6-6|many|TRBJ1-5|.
CASGFNQPQHF
TGTGCCAGCGGTTTCAATCAGCCCCAGCATTTT
>TRBV9|.|TRBJ2-3|.
CASSVAGASGTDTQYF
TGTGCCAGCAGCGTAGCCGGTGCTAGCGGCACAGATACGCAGTATTTT
>TRBV7-9|few|TRBJ2-2|.
CASSFPRSGNTGELFF
TGTGCCAGCAGCTTTCCCCGCTCGGGGAACACCGGGGAGCTGTTTTTT
>TRBV20-1|.|TRBJ2-1|TRBD1
CSARDRASNEQFF
TGCAGTGCCCGGGACAGGGCAAGTAATGAGCAGTTCTTC
>TRBV29-1|.|TRBJ2-3|.
CSVEDRNSGTDTQYF
TGCAGCGTTGAAGATCGGAATAGCGGCACCGATACGCAGTATTTT
>TRBV5-1|few|TRBJ1-5|.
CASSLSGTQPQHF
TGCGCCAGCAGCTTGTCGGGGACTCAGCCCCAGCATTTT
>TRBV9|.|TRBJ2-4|.
CASSPNLVAKNIQYF
TGTGCCAGCAGCCCGAATCTAGTTGCCAAAAACATTCAGTACTTC
>TRBV29-1|.|TRBJ2-7|.
CSVGLVSYEQYF
TGCAGCGTTGGTCTAGTCTCCTACGAGCAGTACTTC
>TRBV7-8|few|TRBJ2-5|.
CASNPGTQETQYF
TGTGCCAGCAACCCCGGGACGCAAGAGACCCAGTACTTC
>TRBV4-3|.|TRBJ2-7|.
CASSQGGAGGSYEQYF
TGCGCCAGCAGCCAAGGGGGTGCGGGTGGGTCCTACGAGCAGTACTTC
>TRBV6-2/TRBV6-3|few|TRBJ1-5|.
CASSHGRGENQPQHF
TGTGCCAGCAGCCACGGGCGGGGGGAGAATCAGCCCCAGCATTTT
>TRBV5-1|many|TRBJ2-7|TRBD2
CASSSGTSGYEQYF
TGCGCCAGCAGCTCCGGGACTAGCGGCTACGAGCAGTACTTC
>TRBV6-5|.|TRBJ2-7|.
CASSTRPLVPSYEQYF
TGTGCCAGCAGTACGAGACCGCTCGTCCCTTCCTACGAGCAGTACTTC
>TRBV5-1|once|TRBJ2-1|TRBD1
CASRPRDRGPPSSYNEQFF
TGCGCCAGCAGACCCCGGGACAGGGGGCCTCCGAGCTCCTACAATGAGCAGTTCTTC
>TRBV5-1|.|TRBJ1-5|.
CASSLFPGVYQPQHF
TGCGCCAGCAGCTTGTTCCCGGGCGTCTACCAGCCCCAGCATTTT
>TRBV20-1|medium-sized|TRBJ1-1|TRBD1
CSAGGRGQTEAFF
TGCAGTGCTGGCGGCAGGGGGCAAACTGAAGCTTTCTTT
>TRBV11-2|few|TRBJ2-1|.
CASSLNPGHTNEQFF
TGTGCCAGCAGCTTAAATCCGGGTCACACGAATGAGCAGTTCTTC
>TRBV29-1|.|TRBJ1-1|.
CSVEDLTRGNTEAFF
TGCAGCGTTGAAGATCTAACCAGAGGGAACACTGAAGCTTTCTTT
>TRBV27|.|TRBJ2-7|TRBD2
CASSLSVLAGASPYEQYF
TGTGCCAGCAGTTTATCGGTGCTAGCGGGGGCCTCTCCCTACGAGCAGTACTTC
>TRBV4-3|.|TRBJ1-4|.
CASSQDWGRANEKLFF
TGCGCCAGCAGCCAAGATTGGGGACGGGCTAATGAAAAACTGTTTTTT
>TRBV18|.|TRBJ2-1|.
CASSPPGVGYNEQLF
TGTGCCAGCTCACCACCGGGGGTCGGCTACAATGAGCAGCTCTTC
>TRBV4-2|many|TRBJ2-1|TRBD2
CASSQVGLAGGPPPLGEQFF
TGTGCCAGCAGCCAAGTTGGACTAGCGGGAGGGCCCCCCCCATTGGGGGAGCAGTTCTTC
>TRBV5-1|.|TRBJ2-3|.
CASRTLASTDTQYF
TGCGCCAGCAGGACGCTGGCTAGCACAGATACGCAGTATTTT
>TRBV10-3|few|TRBJ2-1|TRBD2
CAITETLAGGNNEQFF
TGTGCCATCACCGAAACCCTAGCGGGGGGAAACAATGAGCAGTTCTTC
>TRBV6-1|.|TRBJ1-4|.
CASSAAERAVNEKLFF
TGTGCCAGCAGCGCAGCCGAACGGGCCGTCAATGAAAAACTGTTTTTT
>TRBV2|many|TRBJ2-1|TRBD2
CASSGIAGGPIEQFF
TGTGCCAGCAGTGGAATAGCGGGAGGGCCAATTGAGCAGTTCTTC
>TRBV9|many|TRBJ2-2|.
CASSAVFSGELFF
TGTGCCAGCAGCGCAGTCTTCTCCGGGGAGCTGTTTTTT
>TRBV5-1|many|TRBJ1-2|.
CASSPLSSNYGYTF
TGCGCCAGCAGCCCCCTTTCGTCTAACTATGGCTACACCTTC